The clone carrying this T cell receptor beta chain has only a few counts. Its specificity is not known. The sample comes from a study of T cells after yellow fever vaccination. Study summary: Fractions of limited cellularity were prepared by means of SMART-Seq v4 Ultra Low Input.

The germline V gene encodes CDR1 SGDLS and CDR2 YYNGEE. Trimming removed 0 bases at V and 2 bases at J, with 8 bases between. This CDR3 spans 14 amino acids. It was through 5'RACE template switching that TCR cDNA was made, with a universal primer site and UMIs added. TCRdb analysed the 5' RACE reads with MiXCR anew, one entry per CDR3 protein. Among 500,000 to 700,000 distinct CDR3 sequences listed, roughly 19% were seen once. Study-wide points: Most primary-vaccination clones reappeared after the booster (about 96% CD4, 88% CD8).

Specimen: PBMCs, collected 15 days after the yellow fever booster vaccination. The chain has TRBV9 and TRBJ1-1; D remains ambiguous. This clonotype was sampled from a young man who received the YFV17D yellow fever vaccine. This CDR3 is CASSVDPVNTEAFF. In DNA, the CDR3 is TGTGCCAGCAGCGTAGATCCGGTCAACACTGAAGCTTTCTTT. The complete variable domain, with remaining parts taken from reference TRBV9 and TRBJ1-1, reads DSGVTQTPKHLITATGQRVTLRCSPRSGDLSVYWYQQSLDQGLQFLIQYYNGEERAKGNILERFSAQQFPDLHSELNLSSLELGDSALYFCASSVDPVNTEAFFGQGTRLTVV.